This paragraph covers one T cell receptor (beta chain) sequence. Its antigen is not identified. Use of 60 Vbeta and 13 Jbeta primers characterized the PCR. Sequenced by immunoSEQ multiplex PCR; TCRdb stores in-frame clones only, minus some. This sample's table reports tens of thousands of clones. This record belongs to a study of cytomegalovirus exposure and HLA in healthy donors. Study outcomes and limitations: Later analysis showed TCR association rates varying by HLA locus, highest for DRB1 and lowest for HLA-C. There was a cluster of highly shared sequence variants that was likely a sequencing artifact. Later analysis found that TCR beta chains associated with HLA were more clonally expanded than other, equally common chains. Confirmation was obtained in vitro that a few CMV-associated chains are specific for CMV antigens.

The germline V and J ends were trimmed by 1 base and 1 base, with 11 bases remaining between them. From germline, CDR1 is MGHRA and CDR2 YSYEKL. This CDR3 is 15 amino acids long. The sequenced sample was PBMCs. The rearrangement uses TRBV4-1 and TRBJ2-7; weak D call: TRBD1 (6 bases). This TCR derives from a woman aged 25 to 45 in good health and CMV-seronegative. This chain's CDR3 is CASSQVSQGSYEQYF. CDR3 in DNA: TGCGCCAGCAGCCAAGTGTCACAGGGATCCTACGAGCAGTACTTC.